A selection of T cell receptor beta chains follows, all from one sample in a study of CD4+ T cells in melanoma. The table came from immunoSEQ multiplex PCR; TCRdb's copy has only in-frame clones and leaves some out. The sample lists around 7,000 clones, around 70% occurring once. The sequenced sample was cells from a culture (not recorded whether cultured in vitro). These receptors were taken from a human donor with melanoma. The CDR3 runs from the conserved cysteine through the conserved F or W. D genes are given only for firm matches. Where a row states a size, it is once, few, many or the class of an expanded clone; other rows omit it.

size	D	V	J	CDR3	DNA
NA	TRBD2	TRBV27	TRBJ2-7	CASRLSGGAIHEQYF	TGTGCCAGCAGACTTAGCGGGGGGGCCATCCACGAGCAGTACTTC
NA	TRBD2	TRBV9	TRBJ2-3	CASSGGGGTDTQYF	TGTGCCAGCAGCGGGGGGGGTGGGACAGATACGCAGTATTTT
once	TRBD1	TRBV5-4	TRBJ2-7	CASGQGGYEQYF	TGTGCCAGCGGACAGGGAGGCTACGAGCAGTACTTC
few	TRBD2	TRBV30	TRBJ2-5	CAWSRAGSQETQYF	TGTGCCTGGAGTAGAGCGGGGTCTCAAGAGACCCAGTACTTC
NA	NA	TRBV30	TRBJ2-7	CAWIDGGNEQYF	TGTGCCTGGATAGATGGGGGGAACGAGCAGTACTTC
NA	TRBD2	TRBV5-1	TRBJ2-1	CASSLAGGRNEQFF	TGCGCCAGCAGCTTGGCGGGGGGGCGGAATGAGCAGTTCTTC
NA	TRBD1	TRBV19	TRBJ1-1	CASRTQGDEAFF	TGTGCCAGTAGGACACAGGGGGATGAAGCTTTCTTT
NA	NA	TRBV11-3	TRBJ2-5	CASSKGPQKTQYF	TGTGCCAGCAGCAAGGGACCCCAAAAGACCCAGTACTTC
NA	NA	TRBV28	TRBJ2-3	CASSPGTETDTQYF	TGTGCCAGCAGTCCGGGGACTGAGACAGATACGCAGTATTTT
NA	NA	TRBV28	TRBJ1-2	CASSRADGNYGYTF	TGTGCCAGCAGTAGGGCAGATGGGAACTATGGCTACACCTTC
NA	TRBD2	TRBV7-6	TRBJ2-1	CASSLEGGGANEQFF	TGTGCCAGCAGCTTAGAAGGCGGGGGGGCGAATGAGCAGTTCTTC
NA	TRBD1	TRBV19	TRBJ2-1	CASKRTGGYNEQFF	TGTGCCAGTAAAAGGACAGGGGGGTACAATGAGCAGTTCTTC
NA	NA	TRBV3-1/TRBV3-2	TRBJ2-3	CASSQVPPPRLAVLSDTQYF	TGTGCCAGCAGCCAAGTTCCTCCCCCCCGGCTAGCCGTATTATCAGATACGCAGTATTTT
few	TRBD1	TRBV5-1	TRBJ2-5	CASSVGTGRETQYF	TGCGCCAGCAGCGTCGGGACAGGGCGAGAGACCCAGTACTTC
NA	TRBD1	TRBV9	TRBJ2-7	CASSTEGASSYEQYF	TGTGCCAGCAGCACCGAGGGGGCCAGCTCCTACGAGCAGTACTTC
NA	TRBD1	TRBV9	TRBJ1-4	CASSFPGGELFF	TGTGCCAGCAGCTTCCCAGGGGGAGAACTGTTTTTT
NA	TRBD2	TRBV18	TRBJ2-3	CASSPLTSGADTQYF	TGTGCCAGCTCACCACTTACTAGCGGCGCAGATACGCAGTATTTT
NA	NA	TRBV20-1	TRBJ2-3	CSAGITDTQYF	TGCAGTGCGGGTATCACAGATACGCAGTATTTT
NA	NA	TRBV7-6	TRBJ2-2	CASSAQLYANTGELFF	TGTGCCAGCAGCGCCCAATTGTACGCGAACACCGGGGAGCTGTTTTTT
NA	TRBD1	TRBV5-1	TRBJ2-2	CASSSLATGGSGELFF	TGCGCCAGCAGCTCGTTGGCGACAGGGGGTTCCGGGGAGCTGTTTTTT
NA	TRBD1	TRBV30	TRBJ1-1	CAWRTGGKTEAFF	TGTGCCTGGAGGACAGGGGGTAAGACTGAAGCTTTCTTT
NA	TRBD1	TRBV9	TRBJ1-3	CASSETGYSGNTIYF	TGTGCCAGCAGCGAGACAGGGTACTCTGGAAACACCATATATTTT
NA	NA	TRBV7-9	TRBJ2-7	CASSPVFPASYEQYF	TGTGCCAGCAGCCCCGTATTTCCCGCGTCCTACGAGCAGTACTTC
NA	TRBD1	TRBV9	TRBJ1-2	CASSARDRVDGYTF	TGTGCCAGCAGCGCCCGGGACAGGGTAGATGGCTACACCTTC
medium-sized	NA	TRBV4-1	TRBJ1-1	CASSQEGRAEAFF	TGCGCCAGCAGCCAAGAAGGCCGGGCTGAAGCTTTCTTT
NA	NA	TRBV7-9	TRBJ2-7	CASTGAGAYEQYF	TGTGCCAGCACTGGTGCAGGAGCCTACGAGCAGTACTTC
once	TRBD2	TRBV11-3	TRBJ2-3	CASSDSGGALDTQYF	TGTGCCAGCAGCGATAGCGGGGGGGCCCTAGATACGCAGTATTTT
NA	NA	TRBV30	TRBJ2-2	CAWSLMGTGELFF	TGTGCCTGGAGCCTTATGGGGACCGGGGAGCTGTTTTTT
NA	TRBD1	TRBV7-8	TRBJ1-2	CASSLGQGDFYGYTF	TGTGCCAGCAGCTTAGGACAGGGGGATTTCTATGGCTACACCTTC
NA	NA	TRBV4-3	TRBJ1-6	CASSPLGAGSNSPLHF	TGCGCCAGCAGCCCCCTCGGGGCAGGTAGTAATTCACCCCTCCACTTT
NA	NA	TRBV5-1	TRBJ2-5	CASSLGQGGQETQYF	TGCGCCAGCAGCTTGGGCCAGGGAGGCCAAGAGACCCAGTACTTC
NA	NA	TRBV19	TRBJ1-5	CASSILGSNQPQHF	TGTGCCAGTAGTATATTGGGAAGCAATCAGCCCCAGCATTTT
once	TRBD1	TRBV5-1	TRBJ2-1	CASSLRGYNEQFF	TGCGCCAGCAGCCTCAGGGGGTACAATGAGCAGTTCTTC
NA	NA	TRBV27	TRBJ2-7	CASSSTRDHEQYF	TGTGCCAGCAGTTCGACCAGGGACCACGAGCAGTACTTC
NA	NA	TRBV6-2/TRBV6-3	TRBJ2-1	CASSLLAYNEQFF	TGTGCCAGCAGTTTACTAGCCTACAATGAGCAGTTCTTC
NA	NA	TRBV6-5	TRBJ1-1	CASSYSKAGDKAFF	TGTGCCAGCAGTTACTCGAAAGCGGGGGACAAAGCTTTCTTT
once	TRBD1	TRBV27	TRBJ1-2	CASSLSDRGGYGYTF	TGTGCCAGCAGTTTATCGGACAGGGGAGGGTATGGCTACACCTTC
NA	TRBD1	TRBV5-1	TRBJ2-3	CASSSTGGSDTQYF	TGCGCCAGCAGCTCCACAGGGGGGTCCGATACGCAGTATTTT
NA	NA	TRBV5-5	TRBJ2-7	CASSLVDRYEQYF	TGTGCCAGCAGCTTGGTTGATCGGTACGAGCAGTACTTC
large	NA	TRBV19	TRBJ1-3	CASSIAGHSGNTIYF	TGTGCCAGTAGTATCGCAGGGCACTCTGGAAACACCATATATTTT